The clone carrying this TCR beta chain was found a few times. Its antigen is unidentified. This entry comes from a study of early T cells in non-severe SARS-CoV-2 infection. The protocol attached unique molecular identifiers to individual cDNA molecules. One entry per CDR3 protein, called by TCRdb with MiXCR from the 5' RACE reads. Of about 26,000 distinct CDR3 sequences listed, roughly 4.6% are singletons. Study observations and caveats: There was a bias toward anti-spike CD8 responses in VDJdb matching, which missed private and CD4 specificities.

The sequence came from an adult who was a healthcare worker with PCR-confirmed SARS-CoV-2 infection or an uninfected control (not recorded which). Sequenced material: whole blood.

CDR3 DNA: TGTGCCAGCAGCCCCGGGGGCCTATACAATGAGCAGTTCTTC. Protein: CASSPGGLYNEQFF. The chain couples TRBV5-4 to TRBJ2-1, with D perhaps matching TRBD1 or TRBD2 (6 bases each). The CDR3 runs to 14 residues. The germline V and J ends were trimmed by 4 bases and 4 bases, with 12 bases remaining between them. Looked up from germline, CDR1 is SGHNT and CDR2 is YYREEE (reference sequence).